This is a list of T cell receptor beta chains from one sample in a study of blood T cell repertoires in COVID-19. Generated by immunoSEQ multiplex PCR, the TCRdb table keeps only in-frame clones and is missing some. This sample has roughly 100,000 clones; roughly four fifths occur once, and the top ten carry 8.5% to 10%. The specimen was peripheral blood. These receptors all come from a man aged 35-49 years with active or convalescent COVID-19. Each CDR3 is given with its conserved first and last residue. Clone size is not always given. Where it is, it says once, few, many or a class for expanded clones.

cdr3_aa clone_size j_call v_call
CASGAREAFF . TRBJ1-1 TRBV12-3/TRBV12-4
CAISADISNTEAFF . TRBJ1-1 TRBV10-3
CASSENKGPSNQPQHF . TRBJ1-5 TRBV10-2
CASSLGQHSGNTIYF . TRBJ1-3 TRBV7-8
CASSSGLAGARTYNEQFF once TRBJ2-1 TRBV11-3
CASSFSQGNTEAFF . TRBJ1-1 TRBV7-2
CASSFSGNTEAFF . TRBJ1-1 TRBV12-3/TRBV12-4
CASSRTGEPNTIYF . TRBJ1-3 TRBV6-5
CASSFTGGLDYGYTF . TRBJ1-2 TRBV7-2
CASSEGTGQGAYEQYF . TRBJ2-7 TRBV2
CATQRGGTNTGELFF . TRBJ2-2 TRBV27
CASSLAPRSGTEAFF . TRBJ1-1 TRBV11-2
CASSSGTSGLNEQFF . TRBJ2-1 TRBV6-2/TRBV6-3
CASSHQSNTEAFF . TRBJ1-1 TRBV4-2
CASSGGRFYEQYF . TRBJ2-7 TRBV5-1